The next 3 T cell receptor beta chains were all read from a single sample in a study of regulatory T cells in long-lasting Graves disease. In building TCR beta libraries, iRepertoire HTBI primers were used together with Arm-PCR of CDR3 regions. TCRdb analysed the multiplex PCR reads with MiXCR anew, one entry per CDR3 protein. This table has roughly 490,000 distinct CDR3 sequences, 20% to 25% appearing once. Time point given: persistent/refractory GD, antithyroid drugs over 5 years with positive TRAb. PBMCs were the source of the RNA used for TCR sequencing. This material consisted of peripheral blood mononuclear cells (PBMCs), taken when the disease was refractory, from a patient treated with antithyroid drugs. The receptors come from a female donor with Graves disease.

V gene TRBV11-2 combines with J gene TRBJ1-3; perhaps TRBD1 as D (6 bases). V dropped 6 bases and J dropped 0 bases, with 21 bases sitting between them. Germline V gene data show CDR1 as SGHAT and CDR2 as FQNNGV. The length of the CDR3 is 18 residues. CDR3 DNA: TGTGCCAGCAGTCGGGCCAGGGGCGGGTTCAGCTCTGGAAACACCATATATTTT. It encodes CASSRARGGFSSGNTIYF.

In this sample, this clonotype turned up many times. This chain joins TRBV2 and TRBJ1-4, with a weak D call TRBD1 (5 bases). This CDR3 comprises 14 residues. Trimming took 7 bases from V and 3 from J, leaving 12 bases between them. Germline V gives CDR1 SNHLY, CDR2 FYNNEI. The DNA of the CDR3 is TGTGCCAGCAAGGTGGGGACGGCTAATGAAAAACTGTTTTTT. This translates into CASKVGTANEKLFF.

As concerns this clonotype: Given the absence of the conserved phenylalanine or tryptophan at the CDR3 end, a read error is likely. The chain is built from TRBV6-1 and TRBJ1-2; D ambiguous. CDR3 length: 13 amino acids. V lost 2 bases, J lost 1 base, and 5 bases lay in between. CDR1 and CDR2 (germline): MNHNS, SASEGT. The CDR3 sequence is CASSESFNYGYTL. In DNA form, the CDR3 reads TGTGCCAGCAGTGAAAGCTTTAACTATGGCTACACCCTC.